A selection of T cell receptor beta chains follows, all from one sample in a study of long-term antiretroviral therapy in people with HIV. Repertoires were generated with immunoSEQ multiplex PCR, while TCRdb's copy carries only in-frame clones and drops some. The repertoire includes 28,000 or so clones, roughly 78% of them detected once, and about 9.3% sits in the top ten. This sample comprised unsorted PBMCs, obtained 1.5 years before starting antiretroviral therapy. The receptors stem from a man younger than 35 with HIV. CDR3s include the opening cysteine and the closing phenylalanine or tryptophan. The order of the fields is D gene, J gene, V gene, CDR3 protein. The D gene is left open where the match is weak.

D gene: -
J gene: TRBJ2-5
V gene: TRBV10-3
CDR3 protein: CAISESDGRGLETQYF

D gene: -
J gene: TRBJ2-7
V gene: TRBV27
CDR3 protein: CASSFTNPYEQYF

D gene: TRBD2
J gene: TRBJ2-3
V gene: TRBV6-5
CDR3 protein: CASSRGGASTDTQYF

D gene: TRBD2
J gene: TRBJ2-1
V gene: TRBV5-8
CDR3 protein: CASSLLGLGPFNEQFF

D gene: TRBD1
J gene: TRBJ2-1
V gene: TRBV15
CDR3 protein: CATSIRQGGYNEQFF

D gene: -
J gene: TRBJ1-2
V gene: TRBV27
CDR3 protein: CASSLSWTDNYGYTF

D gene: -
J gene: TRBJ2-1
V gene: TRBV28
CDR3 protein: CASSFSQVPYNEQFF

D gene: -
J gene: TRBJ1-4
V gene: TRBV7-9
CDR3 protein: CASSKGSTNEKLFF

D gene: -
J gene: TRBJ2-7
V gene: TRBV7-2
CDR3 protein: CASSPENYHFEQYF

D gene: TRBD1
J gene: TRBJ2-1
V gene: TRBV7-3
CDR3 protein: CASSAPGTAHNEQFF

D gene: -
J gene: TRBJ2-7
V gene: TRBV7-9
CDR3 protein: CASSLRYEQYF

D gene: -
J gene: TRBJ1-1
V gene: TRBV6-5
CDR3 protein: CASSYIISPREAFF

D gene: -
J gene: TRBJ1-4
V gene: TRBV19
CDR3 protein: CASSILGNEKLFF

D gene: -
J gene: TRBJ1-5
V gene: TRBV27
CDR3 protein: CASSLRAGSNQPQHF

D gene: TRBD1
J gene: TRBJ1-2
V gene: TRBV6-6
CDR3 protein: CASSPGTVVYGYTF